The 20 T cell receptor beta chains below were found in one sample sequenced in a study of T cells in Graves' hyperthyroidism and ophthalmopathy. From RNA transcripts, TCR beta CDR3 regions were amplified. During a first-round RT-PCR of the TCR CDR3, the HTBI primer set was used. MiXCR, run by TCRdb on the multiplex PCR reads, gives a single entry per CDR3 protein. The table lists around 300,000 distinct CDR3 sequences, roughly 13% of them singletons. The specimen was blood. The receptors come from a woman aged 40-49 years with Graves' ophthalmopathy.

This clonotype was seen at least ten times. V gene TRBV7-3 combines with J gene TRBJ2-1; D uncertain. Trimming left V 1 base short and J 8 bases short, with 15 bases between. The germline V gene has CDR1 SGHTA and CDR2 FQGTGA. The CDR3 sequence is 15 residues long. In DNA, the CDR3 is TGTGCCAGCAGCTTAAATGTAAGGGATGGCCATGAGCAGTTCTTC. As protein: CASSLNVRDGHEQFF.

The chain couples TRBV29-1 to TRBJ1-2; D is undetermined. CDR1 is SQVTM and CDR2 is ANQGSEA in the germline V gene. The CDR3 covers 17 residues. Trimming took 0 bases from V and 9 from J, leaving 26 bases between them. Here the CDR3 DNA reads TGCAGCGTTGAAGATCCCCATTGGGGAGTCGACTTATTCCGCTACACCTTC. Protein sequence: CSVEDPHWGVDLFRYTF.

The chain recombines TRBV5-1 with TRBJ1-2, with 9 positions matching TRBD1. Germline assignment: CDR1 SGHRS and CDR2 YFSETQ. This CDR3 has 15 amino acids. J lost 5 bases, V lost 7 bases, and 12 bases had no gene match. The CDR3 region has the DNA TGCGCCAGCTCAACCTCGGGACAGGGAGCATATGGCTACACCTTC. This gives the protein CASSTSGQGAYGYTF.

Comment on this clonotype: Mismatch with germline at one junction end may stem from a read error. The CDR3 loop is CASTPGINTEASF. Written as DNA, the CDR3 is TGCGCCAGCACCCCGGGCATCAACACTGAAGCTTCCTTT. The chain carries TRBV10-1 and TRBJ1-1; D is undetermined. CDR1 and CDR2 (germline): WNHNN, SYGVQD (reference sequence). The CDR3 totals 13 residues.

This clonotype showed up many times. The rearrangement uses TRBV6-1 and TRBJ2-7; D may be TRBD1 or TRBD2 (7 bases each). There are 16 residues in the CDR3. V was shortened by 6 bases and J by 2 bases, with 20 bases between the two germline ends. The germline V gene encodes CDR1 MNHNS and CDR2 SASEGT. The CDR3: CASRGGFGTVTYEQYF. CDR3 DNA: TGTGCCAGCAGGGGGGGGTTCGGGACAGTAACCTACGAGCAGTACTTC.

About this clonotype: This clone may be a read error of a much larger clone one base away. The V gene is TRBV13, the J gene TRBJ1-1; D remains ambiguous. Germline loops: CDR1 PRHDT, CDR2 FYEKMQ (reference sequence). This CDR3 spans 14 amino acids. CDR3: CASGLVTMNTEAFF. CDR3 DNA: TGTGCCAGCGGCTTGGTCACTATGAACACTGAAGCTTTCTTT.

V gene TRBV5-6 combines with J gene TRBJ2-1; 8 positions match TRBD2. The V gene's germline CDR1 is SGHDT and CDR2 YYEEEE. After removal of 0 bases from V and 9 bases from J, the junction contained 8 bases not matched to a gene. The CDR3 totals 15 residues. The CDR3 sequence: CASSLGSGMSIEQFF. CDR3 DNA sequence: TGTGCCAGCAGCTTGGGTAGCGGGATGAGTATTGAGCAGTTCTTC.

The rearrangement links TRBV20-1 to TRBJ2-1; tentatively, D is TRBD1 or TRBD2 (7 bases each). With 5 bases removed from V and 5 bases from J, the gap between germline ends came to 19 bases. This CDR3 is built from 15 residues. The germline V gene encodes CDR1 DFQATT and CDR2 SNEGSKA (reference sequence). The CDR3 sequence is CSAPYRGGSNNEQFF. Written as DNA, the CDR3 is TGCAGTGCTCCCTACAGGGGAGGGTCAAACAATGAGCAGTTCTTC.

The gene calls are TRBV7-9 and TRBJ2-7, with 11 bases aligning to TRBD2. J was trimmed by 3 bases and V by 1 base; bases with no gene match: 2. The CDR3 length is 15 residues. Looked up from germline, CDR1 is SEHNR and CDR2 is FQNEAQ (reference sequence). The CDR3 DNA follows: TGTGCCAGCAGCTTAGTTAGCGGGAGGGGCTACGAGCAGTACTTC. This gives the protein CASSLVSGRGYEQYF.

This clonotype has more than one count but fewer than ten. The chain recombines TRBV27 with TRBJ2-1; 8 bases are shared with TRBD2. CDR1 is MNHEY and CDR2 is SMNVEV in the germline V gene (reference sequence). The CDR3 totals 14 residues. V trimming: 7 bases; J trimming: 8 bases; junction bases outside the gene matches: 10. For the CDR3, the DNA is TGTGCCAGCAAACCCACGGGAGGGACGGATGAGCAGTTCTTC. Translating gives CASKPTGGTDEQFF.

As for this clonotype: One end of the junction varies from germline; a read error may be responsible. V and J are TRBV3-1 and TRBJ2-2; D tentatively fits TRBD1 or TRBD2 (5 bases each). Germline V CDR1 and CDR2: LGHDT, YNNKEL (reference sequence). The CDR3 is made up of 15 amino acids. The CDR3 coding sequence is TGTGCTAGCAGCCAAAGCTTCGGGGCCTCCGGGGAGCTGTTTTTT. Translated, it gives CASSQSFGASGELFF. Looking up the rest from reference TRBV3-1 and TRBJ2-2 gives the full variable domain: DTAVSQTPKYLVTQMGNDKSIKCEQNLGHDTMYWYKQDSKKFLKIMFSYNNKELIINETVPNRFSPKSPDKAHLNLHINSLELGDSAVYFCASSQSFGASGELFFGEGSRLTVL.

The table lists this clonotype with many counts. This sequence joins TRBV20-1 and TRBJ2-7, with TRBD1 matching over 11 bases. Germline CDR1 and CDR2: DFQATT and SNEGSKA (reference sequence). CDR3 length: 14 residues. With 5 bases clipped from V and 7 bases from J, the junction kept 10 bases outside the gene matches. CDR3 amino acids: CSAHRDRGFGEQYF. In DNA form, the CDR3 reads TGCAGTGCTCATAGGGACAGGGGGTTCGGGGAGCAGTACTTC.

Many counts were recorded for this clonotype. This rearrangement joins TRBV27 to TRBJ1-2; tentatively, D is TRBD1 (6 bases). Germline V gives CDR1 MNHEY, CDR2 SMNVEV (reference sequence). This CDR3 comprises 14 residues. V was clipped by 3 bases and J by 3 bases, with 11 bases between them. The CDR3 protein is CASSFGQGYYGYTF. The CDR3 DNA sequence: TGTGCCAGCAGTTTCGGGCAGGGGTACTATGGCTACACCTTC.

This clonotype was counted a few times. The chain has TRBV3-1 and TRBJ2-2; the D gene is possibly TRBD2 (6 bases). Germline V gene sequence: CDR1 LGHDT, CDR2 YNNKEL (reference sequence). The CDR3 consists of 14 residues. The ends were cut back, 3 bases at V and 4 bases at J, with 9 bases in the middle. The chain's CDR3 is CASSQGGLTGELFF. CDR3 DNA sequence: TGTGCCAGCAGCCAGGGGGGACTCACCGGGGAGCTGTTTTTT. Looking up the rest from reference TRBV3-1 and TRBJ2-2 gives the full variable domain: DTAVSQTPKYLVTQMGNDKSIKCEQNLGHDTMYWYKQDSKKFLKIMFSYNNKELIINETVPNRFSPKSPDKAHLNLHINSLELGDSAVYFCASSQGGLTGELFFGEGSRLTVL.

The sample holds many counts of this clonotype. The DNA for the CDR3 is TGTGCCAGCTCACCTGGTTTGGCTTCAGGGGATGAAGCTTTCTTT. Its translation: CASSPGLASGDEAFF. The chain joins TRBV18 to TRBJ1-1, with a tentative D call TRBD1 (6 bases). There are 15 residues in the CDR3. V was clipped by 3 bases and J by 7 bases, with 18 bases between them. Per germline, CDR1 KGHSH and CDR2 LQKENI.

Of note for this clonotype: No conserved phenylalanine or tryptophan ends this CDR3, so it is likely a read error. V usage is TRBV3-1 and J usage is TRBJ2-7, with D possibly matching TRBD2 (5 bases). The CDR3 consists of 13 residues. Trimming removed 7 bases at V and 2 bases at J, with 12 bases between. Per the germline V gene, CDR1 is LGHDT and CDR2 is YNNKEL (reference sequence). As DNA, the CDR3 is TGTGCCAGCAAGTCTAGCACGGCCTACGAGCAGTACCTC. It is translated as CASKSSTAYEQYL.

This clonotype has only a few counts. CDR3 DNA sequence: TGTGCCAGTAGTATAGCCGCTAGCGGGGGAACTAGCACAGATACGCAGTATTTT. Its translation: CASSIAASGGTSTDTQYF. The chain is built from TRBV19 and TRBJ2-3; TRBD2 agrees at 10 bases. Losses at the gene ends were 1 base for V and 0 bases for J; bases not matched to a gene: 7. The CDR3 runs to 18 residues. CDR1 LNHDA and CDR2 SQIVND come from the germline V gene (reference sequence).

This clonotype showed up many times. This rearrangement joins TRBV12-3 or TRBV12-4 to TRBJ2-3; D is ambiguous. Trimming left V 5 bases short and J 2 bases short, with 11 bases between. The CDR3 consists of 14 residues. CDR3 in DNA: TGTGCCAGCAGTACGGGTCGGTACACAGATACGCAGTATTTT. As protein: CASSTGRYTDTQYF.

V gene TRBV20-1 combines with J gene TRBJ1-5, with no clear D. This CDR3 is built from 16 residues. Trimming shortened V by 1 base and J by 0 bases, and 13 bases separated the two germline ends. Germline-derived CDR1 and CDR2 are DFQATT and SNEGSKA (reference sequence). The DNA for the CDR3 is TGCAGTGCTAGAGGCCCACCCAGCCATAGCAATCAGCCCCAGCATTTT. The encoded protein is CSARGPPSHSNQPQHF.

Concerning this clonotype: This clone may be a read error of a much larger clone one base away. The rearrangement uses TRBV7-9 and TRBJ1-1, with 8 positions matching TRBD1. Germline V gene lookup returns CDR1 SEHNR and CDR2 FQNEAQ (reference sequence). After removal of 0 bases from V and 2 bases from J, the junction contained 5 bases not matched to a gene. The CDR3 consists of 16 residues. The CDR3 bases are TGTGCCAGCAGCTTAGCGGACAGGGTTCGTAACACTGAAGCTTTCTTT. It codes for CASSLADRVRNTEAFF.